This paragraph reports one T cell receptor (beta chain). The entry originates in a study of blood T cell repertoires in COVID-19. TCRdb keeps only in-frame clones here, not all; method: immunoSEQ multiplex PCR. This sample carries nearly 350,000 clones, roughly 90% of them seen once, and the ten largest clones take approximately 1%. Per germline, CDR1 LGHDT and CDR2 YNNKEL (reference sequence). V dropped 2 bases and J dropped 9 bases, with 16 bases sitting between them. CDR3 length equals 14 residues. Participants, 18 to 89 years old, spanned fewer than 25 US areas. Specimen: PBMCs or T cells enriched from blood (not recorded which). The sequence derives from a woman aged 25 to 39 who had recovered from COVID-19. The chain carries TRBV3-1 (or the pseudogene TRBV3-2) and TRBJ1-1, with D possibly matching TRBD1 (6 bases). CDR3 loop: CASSQWEQDRKAFF. CDR3 bases: TGTGCCAGCAGCCAATGGGAACAGGACAGAAAAGCTTTCTTT.